This T cell receptor (beta chain) was identified in a study of CD8+ T cells in alopecia areata. The wider study: Tofacitinib continued for 6 to 18 months and was then withheld for 6 months.

Notes on this clone: Other DNA sequences in the sample encode the same CDR3.

The CDR3 covers 14 residues. Looked up from germline, CDR1 is SGHRS and CDR2 is YFSETQ. V was pared by 4 bases and J by 4 bases, with 5 bases of the junction left unmatched. RNA extraction was followed by reverse transcription into cDNA, which acted as the sequencing template. Libraries were prepared by immunoSEQ multiplex PCR; TCRdb keeps only in-frame clonotypes and omits some of them. The data show 140,000 to 150,000 clones, around 50% seen once. This receptor was identified in a human donor with alopecia areata. The rearrangement links TRBV5-1 to TRBJ2-7; 10 nucleotides line up with TRBD1. The sequenced sample was CD4+ T cells sorted from blood, obtained at week 0. The CDR3 here is CASSPDRGRYEQYF. The CDR3, as DNA: TGCGCCAGCAGCCCGGACAGGGGGAGGTACGAGCAGTACTTC.